The text below deals with one TCR beta chain. The table came from immunoSEQ multiplex PCR; TCRdb's copy has only in-frame clones and leaves some out. The table includes about 80,000 clones, about 95% detected once. The germline V and J ends were trimmed by 2 bases and 4 bases, with 14 bases remaining between them. Looked up from germline, CDR1 is MDHEN and CDR2 is SYDVKM. This CDR3 is built from 15 residues. The source of the sample is a study of technical replicates of blood from four donors. This chain links TRBV28 with TRBJ1-2; TRBD1 might be the D (6 bases). The source material was T cells isolated from PBMCs. This TCR came from a human donor in good health. CDR3 coding DNA: TGTGCCAGCAGTTTACAGGGGTTTCCAAGCTATGGCTACACCTTC. Translation: CASSLQGFPSYGYTF.